The following is a T cell receptor (beta chain) sequence with its context. The antigen this receptor binds is unknown. Within one base of it there is no much larger clone, and no base qualities were kept. These data belong to a study of shared clonotypes between healthy human individuals (dated by TCRdb to 2020 to 2022). Describing the broader study: The cohort included a few men and a couple of women between 18 and 49 years of age. Per donor, leukapheresis produced somewhere between about 0.94 and 9 billion PBMCs. For each donor, CD4 naive and CD4 memory were each given three plates, CD8 naive was given two plates, and CD8 memory was given one plate. Different laboratories and diverse techniques were used to prepare libraries and sequence TCR repertoires, to increase sequencing depth and limit assay-specific biases. Blood TCR repertoires of four to six healthy adults were deeply sequenced to estimate repertoire size and the extent of clonotype sharing between individuals.

Sequences MDHEN (CDR1) and SYDVKM (CDR2) are obtained from the germline V gene. V loses 6 bases, J loses 4 bases, and the germline ends lie 16 bases apart. The cysteine opens and the phenylalanine closes a CDR3 of 14 amino acids. Kept here is only the CDR3 DNA, which spans 42 bases and is read in frame from base 1. Broad study findings and their caveats: Pairwise subsampling indicated that sequencing depth was expected to affect the degree of clonotype sharing among donors. Naive subsets generally had larger estimated clonotype richness than memory subsets. Incomplete sequencing was indicated by rarefaction of sorted-subset datasets, despite the large sequencing depth. The small number of donors limited the genetic and exposure-history diversity represented. Sharing across several donors was observed for 4.5% to 6.5% of naive CD4, over 3% of naive CD8, over 2% of memory CD4, and about 0.4% of memory CD8 clonotypes. Higher generation probabilities were observed for clonotypes shared by all four sorted-subset donors than for non-shared clonotypes. Only blood was sampled, and tissue TCR repertoires likely differ from those in blood.

The donors were healthy, HIV-negative adults who had no recently reported acute infections or vaccinations. Every donor was a Caucasian adult residing in Nashville, Tennessee, USA. CD4+ T cells were enriched by magnetic negative selection; naive cells were then positively selected on CD45RA, and the negative fraction formed the memory subset. After blood collection by leukapheresis, PBMCs were isolated using Ficoll-Histopaque density gradient centrifugation and then cryopreserved in the vapor phase of liquid nitrogen. Analytical flow cytometry was used to check the purity and quantity of each magnetically sorted T cell population. Genomic DNA was isolated from every sorted fraction and measured by UV absorbance on a Nanodrop 2000c. Using the deep immunoSEQ assay, multiplex PCR amplified TCR CDR3 regions from genomic DNA. Genomic DNA extracted from each cell subset was distributed evenly over all wells of several immunoSEQ 96-well plates, and each plate served as one replicate. For sorted subsets, roughly 0.2 ug genomic DNA, equal to 30,000 to 35,000 T cell genomes, was loaded into each replicate PCR. The purified libraries were quantified using a Qubit 3.0 fluorometer, sized with a Bioanalyzer 2100, and then quantified again using the KAPA Library Quantification kit. A separate single-read 150-cycle Illumina NextSeq 550 flow cell was used to sequence each immunoSEQ 96-well plate. In the authors' own workflow: Because the immunoSEQ output included only junctional sequences and no quality scores, the filtering could not be the same as the filtering used for full-length reads. To assign V/J genes and CDR3, sequences were annotated using PyIR, a Python wrapper for IgBLAST v1.9, with IMGT germline references. Any read was removed if the V/J assignment was weak (E-value above 1e-6), the CDR3 was missing, or the read contained stop codons, out-of-frame junctions, or ambiguous translated residues. V3J clonotypes were defined by identical inferred V gene, J gene, and CDR3 amino acid sequence. Percentage overlap between repertoires was computed as shared unique clonotypes divided by the size of the smaller repertoire. RTK rarefaction, the Chao1 estimator, and Recon v2.1 estimates of unobserved clonotypes were used to assess repertoire richness. Generation probabilities for all TCRbeta clonotypes obtained by the gDNA method from several donors were computed using OLGA. In its TCRdb copy, this immuneACCESS table keeps in-frame sequences only and misses some clones. Where compared with another copy, unresolved V genes explain less than half of these, and the others have no known cause. V and J calls and clone size follow that table, whereas D and trimming were derived from the DNA. Recorded for this sample are 740,000 or so clones; around four fifths of them occurred a single time. The ten largest clones take up around 1.8% of the sample.

The source of this sequence is a woman aged 25 to 39 in good health. The rearranged chain carries TRBV28 and TRBJ2-7; no D gene can be assigned with confidence. The sample taken for sequencing was memory CD4+ T cells sorted from blood. The cell subset or site label, as the study defines it: CD45RA-negative fraction. CDR3 protein: CASRPSLGSYEQYF. The DNA is as follows: TGTGCCAGCAGACCATCTCTAGGTTCGTACGAGCAGTACTTC.